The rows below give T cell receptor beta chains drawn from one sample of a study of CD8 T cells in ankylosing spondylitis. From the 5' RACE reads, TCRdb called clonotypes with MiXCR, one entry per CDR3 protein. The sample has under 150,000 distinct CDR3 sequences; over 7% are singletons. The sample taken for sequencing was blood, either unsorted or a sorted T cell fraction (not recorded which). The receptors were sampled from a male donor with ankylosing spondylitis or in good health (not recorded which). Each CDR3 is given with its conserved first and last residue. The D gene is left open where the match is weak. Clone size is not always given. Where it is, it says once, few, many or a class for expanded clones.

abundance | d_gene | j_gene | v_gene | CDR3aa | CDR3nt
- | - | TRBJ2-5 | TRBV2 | CASSRQKASGETQYF | TGTGCCAGCAGTCGACAGAAGGCATCCGGGGAGACCCAGTACTTC
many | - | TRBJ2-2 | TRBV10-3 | CACLGETNTGELFF | TGTGCCTGCTTAGGGGAGACGAACACCGGGGAGCTGTTTTTT
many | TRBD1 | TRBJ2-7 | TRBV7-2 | CASSPDRARKSYEQYF | TGTGCCAGCAGCCCTGACAGGGCCCGTAAGTCCTACGAGCAGTACTTC
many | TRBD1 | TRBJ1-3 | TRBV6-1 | CASSPRTGTGNTIYF | TGTGCCAGCAGTCCTCGGACAGGAACTGGAAACACCATATATTTT
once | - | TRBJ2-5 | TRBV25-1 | CASSEMTSPFLQETQYF | TGTGCCAGCAGTGAGATGACAAGTCCGTTTTTACAAGAGACCCAGTACTTC
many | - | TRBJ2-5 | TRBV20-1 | CSAEDRGGAFQETQYF | TGCAGTGCCGAAGACAGGGGAGGGGCCTTCCAAGAGACCCAGTACTTC
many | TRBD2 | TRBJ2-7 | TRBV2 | CASRAGVEQYF | TGTGCCAGCAGGGCGGGGGTCGAGCAGTACTTC
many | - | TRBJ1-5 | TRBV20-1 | CSARRDSNQPQHF | TGCAGTGCTAGGAGAGACAGTAATCAGCCCCAGCATTTT
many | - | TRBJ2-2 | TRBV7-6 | CASISRAGTGELFF | TGTGCCAGCATTTCCAGGGCAGGCACCGGGGAGCTGTTTTTT
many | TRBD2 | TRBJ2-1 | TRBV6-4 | CASSDMSGSSYNEQFF | TGTGCCAGCAGTGACATGAGCGGGAGCTCCTACAATGAGCAGTTCTTC
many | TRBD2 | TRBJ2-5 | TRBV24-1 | CATSDDKEGTSGRETQYF | TGTGCCACCAGTGACGACAAGGAAGGGACTAGCGGGAGAGAGACCCAGTACTTC
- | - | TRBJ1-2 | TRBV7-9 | CASSLSRSNYGYTF | TGTGCCAGCAGCTTATCTAGAAGTAACTATGGCTACACCTTC